The clone carrying this T cell receptor beta chain has a single count. Its antigen is as yet unknown. Terminally differentiated effector memory CD45RA+ cells were left out of the naive CD8 fraction, which was CD45RO-negative and positively selected for CCR7. This sample stems from a study of shared clonotypes between healthy human individuals. Study details: Three plates each covered CD4 naive and memory; CD8 naive two, CD8 memory one.

Study-level results: Around 5% of naive CD4 clonotypes were common to a handful of donors. Against clonotypes common to all four donors, non-shared ones had lower generation probabilities.

V trimming: 6 bases; J trimming: 6 bases; junction bases outside the gene matches: 7. The CDR3 contains 13 residues. CDR1 and CDR2 from the germline V gene are MNHNS and SASEGT. In the study's own analysis: ImmunoSEQ output held junction-only sequences without quality scores, so filtering differed. Data came from immunoSEQ multiplex PCR; TCRdb stores just in-frame clones and leaves some out. The DNA gave D and trimming, while V, J and clone size come from that table. The table records hundreds of thousands of clones, 96% of them present only once. The TCR comes from a woman aged 30 to 39 in good health. Material: naive CD8+ T cells sorted from blood. The chain is built from TRBV6-1 and TRBJ2-5; 7 bases agree with TRBD2. CDR3 DNA sequence: TGTGCCAGCAGGCGGCGGGAGCTAAAGACCCAGTACTTC. Translating gives CASRRRELKTQYF.